This TCR beta chain was sequenced during a study of cytomegalovirus exposure and HLA in healthy donors. The data were produced by immunoSEQ multiplex PCR, yet TCRdb's version contains in-frame clones alone and is incomplete. The table has some 150,000 clones, 94% seen once. Looked up from germline, CDR1 is MNHEY and CDR2 is SVGAGI. The ends were cut back, 0 bases at V and 4 bases at J, with 13 bases in the middle. The CDR3 sequence is 16 residues long. The receptor's source is a man younger than 30 in good health and CMV-seropositive. The sequenced sample consisted of PBMCs. The rearrangement uses TRBV6-5 and TRBJ2-1, with D maybe TRBD1 (5 bases). CDR3 DNA sequence: TGTGCCAGCAGTTACTCCAGGGTTTTAGTTTACAATGAGCAGTTCTTC. Translation: CASSYSRVLVYNEQFF.